This T cell receptor (beta chain) derives from a study of shared clonotypes between healthy human individuals. CD45RO-negative, CCR7-positively selected cells formed the naive CD8 fraction, excluding terminally differentiated effector memory CD45RA+ cells. This CDR3 is 13 amino acids long. CDR1 and CDR2 from the germline V gene are GTSNPN and SVGIG (reference sequence). V shed 7 bases and J 5 bases; nucleotides not matched to a gene: 7. Data came from immunoSEQ multiplex PCR; TCRdb stores just in-frame clones and leaves some out. Among about 2.1 million clones, 85% to 95% were seen once, and the ten largest hold roughly 1.7%.

This clonotype originated in a man aged 18 to 35 in good health. Some clones in this sample may be carry-over from other donors' samples. This chain joins TRBV30 and TRBJ1-2; 10 bases match TRBD1. The source material was naive CD8+ T cells from PBMCs. The CDR3: CAYRDRGGYGYTF. For the CDR3, the DNA is TGTGCCTATCGGGACAGGGGAGGATATGGCTACACCTTC.